Reported below is one T cell receptor (beta chain). Each subset's genomic DNA was shared equally among a number of immunoSEQ plates. TCRdb keeps only in-frame clones here, not all; method: immunoSEQ multiplex PCR. Found here are 450,000 or so clones, about 74% of them singletons; the top ten hold 12%. The CDR3 runs 13 residues. Germline-derived CDR1 and CDR2 are SGHRS and YFSETQ. With 3 bases clipped from V and 9 bases from J, the junction kept 8 bases outside the gene matches. These data belong to a study of shared clonotypes between healthy human individuals. Sequenced sample: PBMCs. This sequence joins TRBV5-1 and TRBJ2-7; 8 nucleotides agree with TRBD1. The sequence was obtained from a woman aged 35 to 49 in good health. Some clones in this sample may be carry-over from other donors' samples. The CDR3 bases are TGCGCCAGCAGCTCCGGACAGGGATTCGGGCAGTACTTC. It is translated as CASSSGQGFGQYF.